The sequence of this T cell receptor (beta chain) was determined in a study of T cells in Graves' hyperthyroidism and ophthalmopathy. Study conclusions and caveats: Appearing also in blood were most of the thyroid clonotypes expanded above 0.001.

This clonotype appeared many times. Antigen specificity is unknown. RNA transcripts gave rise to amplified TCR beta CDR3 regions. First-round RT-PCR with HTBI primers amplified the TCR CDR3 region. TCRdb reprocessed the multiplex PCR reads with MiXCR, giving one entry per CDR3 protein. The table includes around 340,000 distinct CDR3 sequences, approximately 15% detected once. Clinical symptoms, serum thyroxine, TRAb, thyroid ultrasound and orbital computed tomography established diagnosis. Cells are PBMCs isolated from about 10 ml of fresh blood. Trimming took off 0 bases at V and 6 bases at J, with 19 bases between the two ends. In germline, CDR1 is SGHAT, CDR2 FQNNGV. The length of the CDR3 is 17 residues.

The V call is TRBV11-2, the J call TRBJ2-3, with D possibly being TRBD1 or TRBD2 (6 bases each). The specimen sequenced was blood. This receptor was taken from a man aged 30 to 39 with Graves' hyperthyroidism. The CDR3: CASSLDGGPRNADTQYF. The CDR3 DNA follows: TGTGCCAGCAGCTTAGATGGGGGGCCTAGGAACGCCGATACGCAGTATTTT.